These 29 T cell receptor beta chains were all obtained from the same sample, sequenced in a study of T cells after yellow fever vaccination. TCRdb re-derived calls from the 5' RACE reads in MiXCR, one entry per CDR3 protein. The sample consists of about 69,000 distinct CDR3 sequences, around 6.2% of them appearing once. This sample comprised CD4+ T cells sorted from PBMCs, obtained less than 18 days after the first yellow fever vaccination. The receptors come from a man younger than 30 who received the YFV17D yellow fever vaccine.

This clonotype was recorded at least ten times. The chain is built from TRBV5-5 and TRBJ2-2; possibly TRBD2 for D (5 bases). The V end lost 2 bases, the J end lost 5 bases, and 7 bases lay between the germline ends. The length of the CDR3 is 13 residues. Per germline, CDR1 SGHKS and CDR2 YYEKEE (reference sequence). The CDR3 loop is CASSLPGTGELFF. The CDR3 region has the DNA TGTGCCAGCAGCTTACCGGGGACCGGGGAGCTGTTTTTT.

In its sample, this clonotype was seen many times. V gene TRBV9 combines with J gene TRBJ2-7, with D perhaps TRBD1 or TRBD2 (6 bases each). The germline CDR1 and CDR2 sequences are SGDLS and YYNGEE. V dropped 3 bases and J dropped 3 bases, with 13 bases sitting between them. This CDR3 comprises 14 residues. The CDR3 here is CASSGGLAFYEQYF. The DNA of the CDR3 is TGTGCCAGCAGCGGGGGGCTAGCGTTCTACGAGCAGTACTTC.

In this sample, this clonotype turned up many times. The chain uses TRBV10-3 and TRBJ2-3, with D unclear. Trimming took 2 bases from V and 4 from J, leaving 16 bases between them. The CDR3 loop spans 16 amino acids. CDR1 and CDR2 from the germline V gene are ENHRY and SYGVKD. This CDR3 reads CAISELGQLESDTQYF. The CDR3 nucleotides read TGTGCCATCAGTGAGCTGGGTCAGCTCGAGTCAGATACGCAGTATTTT.

This clonotype was seen at least ten times. The rearrangement joins TRBV7-2 to TRBJ2-5, with D possibly TRBD2 on 5 matching bases. V lost 2 bases and J 5 bases, leaving 21 bases between the germline ends. CDR1 is SGHTA, CDR2 FQGNSA, per germline. The CDR3 consists of 17 residues. The CDR3: CASSLRNILASRETQYF. CDR3 nucleotide sequence: TGTGCCAGCAGCTTACGTAATATATTAGCGAGTCGGGAGACCCAGTACTTC.

At least ten counts were recorded for this clonotype. The chain employs TRBV5-1 and TRBJ1-1; TRBD1 agrees at 8 bases. V was pared by 4 bases and J by 1 base, with 6 bases of the junction left unmatched. The CDR3 loop spans 15 amino acids. CDR1 SGHRS and CDR2 YFSETQ come from the germline V gene. The CDR3 loop reads CASSLAGTGNTEAFF. In nucleotides, the CDR3 is TGCGCCAGCAGCCTGGCCGGGACAGGGAACACTGAAGCTTTCTTT.

Points on this clonotype: At one end the junction does not follow the germline gene, possibly because of a read error. V and J are TRBV5-6 and TRBJ2-5; D may match TRBD1 or TRBD2 (5 bases each). This CDR3 spans 15 amino acids. The germline V gene encodes CDR1 SGHDT and CDR2 YYEEEE. The CDR3, as DNA: TGTGCCAACAGCTTGGTGACCGGGACGGGCGAGACCCAGTACTTC. It is translated as CANSLVTGTGETQYF.

This clonotype was counted at least ten times. The V and J genes are TRBV18 and TRBJ1-2; no clear D gene. The V and J ends lost 3 bases and 7 bases respectively, with 12 bases between them. The CDR3 consists of 13 residues. Germline V gene lookup returns CDR1 KGHSH and CDR2 LQKENI. The CDR3 DNA reads as TGTGCCAGCTCACCGGCAGGCCCCTTTGGCTACACCTTC. Translated: CASSPAGPFGYTF.

This clonotype was recorded at least ten times. V and J are TRBV5-1 and TRBJ2-1; the match to TRBD1 covers 11 bases. V gave up 4 bases and J gave up 5 bases; unmatched junction bases: 11. The CDR3 spans 17 residues. The germline gives CDR1 SGHRS, CDR2 YFSETQ. In DNA form, the CDR3 reads TGCGCCAGCAGCACCTGGGACAGGGGGGATAACGACAATGAGCAGTTCTTC. Its protein product is CASSTWDRGDNDNEQFF.

There are many counts of this clonotype. This sequence joins TRBV19 and TRBJ2-3; D not certain. This CDR3 is 16 amino acids long. V was cut by 5 bases and J by 0 bases, with 15 bases left in between. CDR1 is LNHDA and CDR2 is SQIVND in the germline V gene (reference sequence). The CDR3 region has the DNA TGTGCCAGTAGTGCCCTGCCTACTACTAGCACAGATACGCAGTATTTT. It codes for CASSALPTTSTDTQYF. The full variable domain, with the rest looked up from reference TRBV19 and TRBJ2-3, is DGGITQSPKYLFRKEGQNVTLSCEQNLNHDAMYWYRQDPGQGLRLIYYSQIVNDFQKGDIAEGYSVSREKKESFPLTVTSAQKNPTAFYLCASSALPTTSTDTQYFGPGTRLTVL.

The rearrangement uses TRBV10-3 and TRBJ1-6; no clear D gene. The CDR3 contains 15 residues. Germline V gene sequence: CDR1 ENHRY, CDR2 SYGVKD. Trimming took 0 bases from V and 7 from J, leaving 10 bases between them. Written as DNA, the CDR3 is TGTGCCATCAGTGAGTCCGGGCCTCCGAATTCACCCCTCCACTTT. Its protein product is CAISESGPPNSPLHF.

This clonotype came up many times. The chain uses TRBV5-6 and TRBJ1-4; D gene unclear. V was shortened by 0 bases and J by 8 bases, with 8 bases between the two germline ends. Germline loops: CDR1 SGHDT, CDR2 YYEEEE. The CDR3 spans 13 residues. The CDR3, as DNA: TGTGCCAGCAGCTTGGAAATTGGCGAAAAACTGTTTTTT. Protein product: CASSLEIGEKLFF.

This clonotype was seen ten or more times. The chain recombines TRBV4-2 with TRBJ1-5, with TRBD1 identical over 8 bases. Germline V gives CDR1 LGHNA, CDR2 YNFKEQ. Trimming took 0 bases from V and 5 from J; bases not matched to a gene: 3. This CDR3 is built from 15 residues. CDR3 residues: CASSQDQDRDQPQHF. CDR3 bases: TGTGCCAGCAGCCAAGATCAGGACAGGGATCAGCCCCAGCATTTT.

This clonotype was recorded many times. The gene calls are TRBV7-9 and TRBJ1-6; D not certain. The germline V and J ends were trimmed by 5 bases and 0 bases, with 11 bases remaining between them. This CDR3 spans 16 amino acids. Germline V gives CDR1 SEHNR, CDR2 FQNEAQ (reference sequence). CDR3 residues: CASSLSPSSYNSPLHF. The CDR3 DNA follows: TGTGCCAGCAGCCTCAGCCCGAGCTCCTATAATTCACCCCTCCACTTT. Full variable domain (outside the CDR3, taken from reference TRBV7-9 and TRBJ1-6): DTGVSQNPRHKITKRGQNVTFRCDPISEHNRLYWYRQTLGQGPEFLTYFQNEAQLEKSRLLSDRFSAERPKGSFSTLEIQRTEQGDSAMYLCASSLSPSSYNSPLHFGNGTRLTVT.

In this sample, this clonotype turned up many times. The chain employs TRBV7-2 and TRBJ2-7; no clear D gene. The V and J ends lost 1 base and 0 bases respectively, with 7 bases between them. The germline V gene has CDR1 SGHTA and CDR2 FQGNSA. The CDR3 loop spans 14 amino acids. The chain's CDR3 is CASSLGVGSYEQYF. The CDR3 DNA sequence: TGTGCCAGCAGCTTAGGAGTAGGCTCCTACGAGCAGTACTTC.

This clonotype occurred many times. The chain carries TRBV20-1 and TRBJ2-3, with 8 bases lining up with TRBD2. The CDR3 extends over 14 amino acids. Germline V lookup: CDR1 DFQATT, CDR2 SNEGSKA (reference sequence). J was trimmed by 5 bases and V by 6 bases; bases with no gene match: 10. The CDR3 loop is CSAPSSLAGDTQYF. As DNA, the CDR3 is TGCAGTGCCCCCTCCTCTCTAGCGGGAGATACGCAGTATTTT.

In its sample, this clonotype was seen many times. The V gene is TRBV12-3 or TRBV12-4, the J gene TRBJ2-4; unclear D gene. Trimming took off 6 bases at V and 4 bases at J, with 13 bases between the two ends. This CDR3 contains 14 residues. CDR3 amino acids: CASRPRAAKNIQYF. CDR3 in DNA: TGTGCCAGCAGACCCCGGGCGGCTAAAAACATTCAGTACTTC.

This clonotype was seen at least ten times. The chain combines TRBV20-1 with TRBJ2-7; 9 nucleotides align to TRBD1. CDR3 length equals 13 residues. J lost 4 bases, V lost 7 bases, and 8 bases had no gene match. Looked up from germline, CDR1 is DFQATT and CDR2 is SNEGSKA (reference sequence). CDR3 sequence reads: CSVRDRVGYEQYF. The DNA of the CDR3 is TGCAGTGTAAGGGACAGGGTCGGGTACGAGCAGTACTTC.

This clonotype was detected many times. This sequence joins TRBV9 and TRBJ1-1; no firm D call. V was trimmed by 0 bases and J by 8 bases, leaving 11 bases between them. This CDR3 has 13 amino acids. CDR1 is SGDLS, CDR2 YYNGEE, per germline. The CDR3 DNA reads TGTGCCAGCAGCGTAGGGTCAGCGAGGGAAGCTTTCTTT. Amino acids: CASSVGSAREAFF.

This clonotype was picked up many times. This chain connects TRBV7-8 to TRBJ2-3; possibly TRBD2 for D (5 bases). This CDR3 spans 12 amino acids. CDR1 is SGHVS and CDR2 is FQNEAQ in the germline V gene. CDR3 sequence (DNA): TGTGTCGCGGGTGTTAGCACAGATACGCAGTATTTT. This codes for CVAGVSTDTQYF.

In this sample, this clonotype turned up many times. The chain joins TRBV10-3 to TRBJ2-2; 9 positions agree with TRBD1. Looked up from germline, CDR1 is ENHRY and CDR2 is SYGVKD. CDR3 length: 15 residues. The V and J ends lost 6 bases and 7 bases, in that order; junction bases with no gene match: 9. The CDR3 region has the DNA TGTGCCATCAGCTCCGGGACAGGGTGGAGCGGGGAGCTGTTTTTT. Amino acids: CAISSGTGWSGELFF.

This clonotype was recorded many times. The rearrangement uses TRBV28 and TRBJ2-7; D ambiguous. The length of the CDR3 is 11 residues. In germline, CDR1 is MDHEN, CDR2 SYDVKM. Trimming took 6 bases from V and 6 from J, leaving 9 bases between them. In DNA, the CDR3 is TGTGCCAGCAGCCCTGTGGGCGAGCAGTACTTC. Protein: CASSPVGEQYF.

The chain employs TRBV19 and TRBJ2-6, with no clear D. The CDR3 runs 18 residues. The ends were cut back, 5 bases at V and 2 bases at J, with 19 bases in the middle. CDR1 LNHDA and CDR2 SQIVND come from the germline V gene (reference sequence). This chain's CDR3 is CASSLRFQDRTGANVLTF. CDR3 bases: TGTGCCAGTAGTCTCCGATTCCAGGACCGAACTGGGGCCAACGTCCTGACTTTC.

This clonotype was detected ten times or more. The chain combines TRBV7-2 with TRBJ2-1; D is ambiguous. The CDR3 totals 12 residues. V was cut by 1 base and J by 9 bases, with 7 bases left in between. The germline V gene has CDR1 SGHTA and CDR2 FQGNSA. CDR3 coding DNA: TGTGCCAGCAGCTTAGATTTGGGTGAGCAGTTCTTC. Its translation: CASSLDLGEQFF.

The table lists this clonotype with many counts. The chain is built from TRBV5-1 and TRBJ1-6; 9 positions match TRBD1. The junction had 8 bases not matched to a gene; V was cut back by 4 bases and J by 9 bases. The CDR3 is made up of 15 amino acids. CDR1 is SGHRS and CDR2 is YFSETQ in the germline V gene. The CDR3 spells CASSDRTGGVSPLHF. DNA for the CDR3: TGCGCCAGCAGCGACCGAACAGGGGGCGTTTCACCCCTCCACTTT.

This clonotype was seen at least ten times. This chain connects TRBV20-1 to TRBJ1-1; tentatively, D is TRBD1 (5 bases). V lost 1 base and J lost 5, with 11 bases in between. Germline V gives CDR1 DFQATT, CDR2 SNEGSKA (reference sequence). The CDR3 has 13 residues. DNA for the CDR3: TGCAGTGCTAGAGTGGGGGGGGGTACTGAAGCTTTCTTT. This sequence encodes CSARVGGGTEAFF.

This clonotype was detected ten times or more. The rearrangement uses TRBV4-3 and TRBJ1-5, with D possibly matching TRBD1 (5 bases). The germline gives CDR1 LGHNA, CDR2 YSLEER. Between the trimmed V and J ends, which lost 0 bases and 5 bases, there was a span of 8 bases. The CDR3 extends over 14 amino acids. The CDR3 is CASSQEGGDQPQHF. CDR3 bases: TGCGCCAGCAGCCAAGAAGGAGGGGATCAGCCCCAGCATTTT.

This clonotype was observed at least ten times. The chain uses TRBV9 and TRBJ2-1; D is unclear. The V end lost 4 bases, the J end lost 5 bases, and 10 bases lay between the germline ends. The CDR3 has 13 amino acids. Looked up from germline, CDR1 is SGDLS and CDR2 is YYNGEE. CDR3 nucleotides: TGTGCCAGCAGCCCATCCAGCAACAATGAGCAGTTCTTC. It codes for CASSPSSNNEQFF.

This clonotype was counted at least ten times. V gene TRBV18 combines with J gene TRBJ2-1; 7 positions match TRBD2. The length of the CDR3 is 14 residues. Unmatched junction bases numbered 3, after V lost 0 bases and J lost 7 bases. Germline assignment: CDR1 KGHSH and CDR2 LQKENI. The CDR3 region is CASSPPRGVNEQFF. CDR3 DNA sequence: TGTGCCAGCTCACCACCCCGGGGGGTGAATGAGCAGTTCTTC. Filled out from reference TRBV18 and TRBJ2-1, the complete variable domain reads NAGVMQNPRHLVRRRGQEARLRCSPMKGHSHVYWYRQLPEEGLKFMVYLQKENIIDESGMPKERFSAEFPKEGPSILRIQQVVRGDSAAYFCASSPPRGVNEQFFGPGTRLTVL.

This clonotype has ten or more counts. The chain joins TRBV5-1 to TRBJ1-3; perhaps TRBD1 as D (6 bases). The CDR3 is 13 amino acids. Between the trimmed V and J ends, which lost 3 bases and 2 bases, there was a span of 6 bases. Per the germline V gene, CDR1 is SGHRS and CDR2 is YFSETQ. DNA of the CDR3: TGCGCCAGCAGCTCAGGGGCTGGAAACACCATATATTTT. This encodes CASSSGAGNTIYF.